This T cell receptor beta chain comes out of a study of OX40 agonist ivuxolimab in advanced cancers. Study-level information: An agonistic human IgG2 monoclonal antibody against OX40 (CD134) was given.

Note on this clone: Antigen specificity is unknown.

With baseline, cycle 4 day 1, and cycle 7 day 1 as timepoints, blood was sampled. The data were produced by immunoSEQ multiplex PCR, yet TCRdb's version contains in-frame clones alone and is incomplete. Of tens of thousands of clones listed, around 93% are singletons. Germline-derived CDR1 and CDR2 are MGHDK and SYGVNS. Trimming pared 5 bases from V and 3 bases from J, leaving 10 bases between. The CDR3 contains 13 residues. Study conclusions and caveats: Some patients who did not respond also had low normalized T-cell clonal expansion. Averaged across samples, CD8+ T cells carried more expanded clones than CD4+ did.

The rearrangement joins TRBV25-1 to TRBJ1-1, with D possibly matching TRBD1 (5 bases). This sample comprised CD4+ or CD8+ T cells sorted from blood, obtained in a trial of the OX40 agonist ivuxolimab. This receptor was taken from an adult with an advanced solid tumor such as melanoma, head and neck, liver or kidney cancer. In DNA form, the CDR3 reads TGTGCCAGCAGTCTCCGGGACCACACTGAAGCTTTCTTT. Its protein is CASSLRDHTEAFF. Supplemented by reference TRBV25-1 and TRBJ1-1, the full variable domain reads EADIYQTPRYLVIGTGKKITLECSQTMGHDKMYWYQQDPGMELHLIHYSYGVNSTEKGDLSSESTVSRIRTEHFPLTLESARPSHTSQYLCASSLRDHTEAFFGQGTRLTVV.